The rows below give T cell receptor beta chains drawn from one sample of a study of CD8 T cells in Susac syndrome. From the immunoSEQ multiplex PCR reads, TCRdb called clonotypes with MiXCR, one entry per CDR3 protein. The sample comprises 400,000 to 550,000 distinct CDR3 sequences, around 85% of which are singletons, and under 0.15% rests with the top ten. What was sequenced was CD8+ T cells from PBMCs. Receptor source: a human donor with multiple sclerosis. CDR3s include the opening cysteine and the closing phenylalanine or tryptophan. The D gene is left open where the match is weak. Expanded clones get a size class; other rows say once, few or many, or leave the size out.

v_gene: TRBV27
d_gene: -
j_gene: TRBJ2-7
abundance: -
CDR3nt: TGTGCCAGCAGTCCTTGGGACGGATCCTACGAGCAGTACTTC
CDR3aa: CASSPWDGSYEQYF

v_gene: TRBV20-1
d_gene: TRBD1
j_gene: TRBJ2-3
abundance: -
CDR3nt: TGCAGTGCTGAAACCGGGACAGGGGGCGGGGATACGCAGTATTTT
CDR3aa: CSAETGTGGGDTQYF

v_gene: TRBV3-1
d_gene: TRBD1
j_gene: TRBJ2-7
abundance: -
CDR3nt: TGTGCCAGCAGCCATGGACGGGACAGATCCTACGAGCAGTACTTC
CDR3aa: CASSHGRDRSYEQYF

v_gene: TRBV6-5
d_gene: TRBD2
j_gene: TRBJ2-3
abundance: -
CDR3nt: TGTGCCAGCAGTTACCCCGGGTTGCGGGGGGTTGTAGATACGCAGTATTTT
CDR3aa: CASSYPGLRGVVDTQYF

v_gene: TRBV27
d_gene: TRBD2
j_gene: TRBJ2-3
abundance: -
CDR3nt: TGTGCCAGTAAGGCGGGAGTTGCAGATACGCAGTATTTT
CDR3aa: CASKAGVADTQYF

v_gene: TRBV25-1
d_gene: TRBD1
j_gene: TRBJ2-5
abundance: -
CDR3nt: TGTGCCAGCAGTGAAGGGGGACAGCAAGAGACCCAGTACTTC
CDR3aa: CASSEGGQQETQYF

v_gene: TRBV9
d_gene: TRBD2
j_gene: TRBJ2-7
abundance: -
CDR3nt: TGTGCCAGCAGCGTAGATTCGGCTAGCGGGGTTTACGAGCAGTACTTC
CDR3aa: CASSVDSASGVYEQYF

v_gene: TRBV5-6
d_gene: -
j_gene: TRBJ2-4
abundance: few
CDR3nt: TGTGCCAGCAGCCAGCGCGGGGCGGCAAACATTCAGTACTTC
CDR3aa: CASSQRGAANIQYF

v_gene: TRBV20-1
d_gene: -
j_gene: TRBJ1-2
abundance: -
CDR3nt: TGCAGCTCCGGGCCCGAGAGGGGCTACACCTTC
CDR3aa: CSSGPERGYTF

v_gene: TRBV30
d_gene: -
j_gene: TRBJ1-4
abundance: -
CDR3nt: TGTGCCTGGAGAGATGCAACTAATGAAAAACTGTTTTTT
CDR3aa: CAWRDATNEKLFF

v_gene: TRBV4-1
d_gene: TRBD1
j_gene: TRBJ2-7
abundance: -
CDR3nt: TGCGCCAGCAGCCCCCCTTTTGGACAGGGGAGGTACGAGCAGTACTTC
CDR3aa: CASSPPFGQGRYEQYF

v_gene: TRBV7-2
d_gene: -
j_gene: TRBJ2-2
abundance: few
CDR3nt: TGTGCCAGCAGCTTAGCGCAGAACACCGGGGAGCTTTTTTTT
CDR3aa: CASSLAQNTGELFF

v_gene: TRBV5-1
d_gene: TRBD1
j_gene: TRBJ1-2
abundance: -
CDR3nt: TGCGCCAGCAGTTCAGGGGGCGAAAGCTATGGCTACACCTTC
CDR3aa: CASSSGGESYGYTF

v_gene: TRBV2
d_gene: -
j_gene: TRBJ2-1
abundance: -
CDR3nt: TGTGCCAGCAAGGACGGCTACAATGAGCAGTTCTTC
CDR3aa: CASKDGYNEQFF

v_gene: TRBV10-2
d_gene: -
j_gene: TRBJ2-3
abundance: -
CDR3nt: TGCGCCAGCAGTGCATCAAACTTCGGAGATACGCAGTATTTT
CDR3aa: CASSASNFGDTQYF

v_gene: TRBV7-2
d_gene: -
j_gene: TRBJ2-3
abundance: -
CDR3nt: TGTGCCAGCAGCCCCGAAGGGGGGGCGGATACGCAGTATTTT
CDR3aa: CASSPEGGADTQYF

v_gene: TRBV28
d_gene: -
j_gene: TRBJ1-5
abundance: -
CDR3nt: TGTGCCAGCAGTCCCCGACATTACCCTAGCAATCAGCCCCAGCATTTT
CDR3aa: CASSPRHYPSNQPQHF

v_gene: TRBV2
d_gene: -
j_gene: TRBJ2-5
abundance: -
CDR3nt: TGTGCCAGCAGTGAAATAGGAGGATTCCAAGAGACCCAGTACTTC
CDR3aa: CASSEIGGFQETQYF

v_gene: TRBV19
d_gene: -
j_gene: TRBJ2-2
abundance: -
CDR3nt: TGTGCCAGTGACCCCCGGGACGGGAACACCGGGGAGCTGTTTTTT
CDR3aa: CASDPRDGNTGELFF

v_gene: TRBV20-1
d_gene: -
j_gene: TRBJ2-2
abundance: -
CDR3nt: TGCAGTGCTACTCGACTAGATCGGGGAACCGGGGAGCTGTTTTTT
CDR3aa: CSATRLDRGTGELFF

v_gene: TRBV2
d_gene: -
j_gene: TRBJ2-2
abundance: once
CDR3nt: TGTGCCAGAGGGGCCGGGGAGCTGTTTTTT
CDR3aa: CARGAGELFF

v_gene: TRBV27
d_gene: -
j_gene: TRBJ1-4
abundance: -
CDR3nt: TGTGCCAGCAGTTTCCTTAGAGAGTCAAATGAAAAACTGTTTTTT
CDR3aa: CASSFLRESNEKLFF

v_gene: TRBV2
d_gene: -
j_gene: TRBJ1-5
abundance: -
CDR3nt: TGTGCCAGCAGACAAGGTGGTCCCTTTAATCAGCCCCAGCATTTT
CDR3aa: CASRQGGPFNQPQHF

v_gene: TRBV30
d_gene: -
j_gene: TRBJ1-2
abundance: -
CDR3nt: TGTGCCTGGAGTCAGGGTTTAGGTGGCTACACCTTC
CDR3aa: CAWSQGLGGYTF

v_gene: TRBV20-1
d_gene: TRBD1
j_gene: TRBJ1-2
abundance: -
CDR3nt: TGCAGTACAACAGGGGGAGGGGACTATGGCTACACCTTC
CDR3aa: CSTTGGGDYGYTF

v_gene: TRBV5-4
d_gene: TRBD2
j_gene: TRBJ2-7
abundance: -
CDR3nt: TGTGCCAGCAGCGATACTACCGGGACTAGCGGGAGTTACGAGCAGTACTTC
CDR3aa: CASSDTTGTSGSYEQYF

v_gene: TRBV27
d_gene: TRBD1
j_gene: TRBJ1-1
abundance: -
CDR3nt: TGTGCCAGCCTAAGGGGACAGGAAGCTTTCTTT
CDR3aa: CASLRGQEAFF

v_gene: TRBV4-1
d_gene: TRBD2
j_gene: TRBJ2-7
abundance: -
CDR3nt: TGCGCCAGCAGCCAATCTAGCGGGACCCCCTCCTACGAGCAGTACTTC
CDR3aa: CASSQSSGTPSYEQYF

v_gene: TRBV7-9
d_gene: -
j_gene: TRBJ2-5
abundance: few
CDR3nt: TGTGCCAGCATCGGCGACAACCAAGAGACCCAGTACTTC
CDR3aa: CASIGDNQETQYF

v_gene: TRBV28
d_gene: TRBD1
j_gene: TRBJ2-7
abundance: -
CDR3nt: TGTGCCAGCCGGGACAGGGAATCGCTCGAGCAGTACTTC
CDR3aa: CASRDRESLEQYF

v_gene: TRBV21-1
d_gene: -
j_gene: TRBJ1-5
abundance: -
CDR3nt: TGTGCCAGCAGCAGCCCACAAGGGGTTCTAATCAATCAGCCCCAGCATTTT
CDR3aa: CASSSPQGVLINQPQHF

v_gene: TRBV3-1
d_gene: TRBD2
j_gene: TRBJ2-1
abundance: -
CDR3nt: TGTGCCAGCAGCCGGGTGCGGGAGGGCTCCAATGAGCAGTTCTTC
CDR3aa: CASSRVREGSNEQFF

v_gene: TRBV27
d_gene: TRBD2
j_gene: TRBJ2-3
abundance: -
CDR3nt: TGTGCCAGCAGTTCTAGCGGGGGAGGCCTCGTAGATACGCAGTATTTT
CDR3aa: CASSSSGGGLVDTQYF

v_gene: TRBV19
d_gene: TRBD1
j_gene: TRBJ1-2
abundance: -
CDR3nt: TGTGCCAGTAGTATGGGGACAGGAGTTCTAACCGGCGGCTACACCTTC
CDR3aa: CASSMGTGVLTGGYTF